One TCR beta chain is described in this entry. Its specificity is unknown. The sample comes from a study of cytomegalovirus exposure and HLA in healthy donors. Study-level points and caveats: Specificity for CMV antigens was confirmed in vitro for a few of the CMV-associated chains.

PCR was performed using 60 Vbeta and 13 Jbeta primers. Clones were read by immunoSEQ multiplex PCR, and TCRdb kept only the in-frame ones, dropping some. The table has some 140,000 clones, 75% to 85% seen once. Each of the donors was a healthy bone marrow donor. Sample: PBMCs. The sequence derives from a female donor in good health and CMV-seronegative.

CDR3 loop: CASSSARGEQYF. CDR3 DNA: TGTGCCAGCAGCTCGGCAAGGGGCGAGCAGTACTTC. This chain uses TRBV5-4 with TRBJ2-7, with a possible D match to TRBD1 (5 bases). The V end was cut by 3 bases, the J end by 6 bases, with 10 bases between. The CDR3 spans 12 residues. CDR1 SGHNT and CDR2 YYREEE come from the germline V gene (reference sequence). The full variable domain, completed using reference TRBV5-4 and TRBJ2-7, is ETGVTQSPTHLIKTRGQQVTLRCSSQSGHNTVSWYQQALGQGPQFIFQYYREEENGRGNFPPRFSGLQFPNYSSELNVNALELDDSALYLCASSSARGEQYFGPGTRLTVT.